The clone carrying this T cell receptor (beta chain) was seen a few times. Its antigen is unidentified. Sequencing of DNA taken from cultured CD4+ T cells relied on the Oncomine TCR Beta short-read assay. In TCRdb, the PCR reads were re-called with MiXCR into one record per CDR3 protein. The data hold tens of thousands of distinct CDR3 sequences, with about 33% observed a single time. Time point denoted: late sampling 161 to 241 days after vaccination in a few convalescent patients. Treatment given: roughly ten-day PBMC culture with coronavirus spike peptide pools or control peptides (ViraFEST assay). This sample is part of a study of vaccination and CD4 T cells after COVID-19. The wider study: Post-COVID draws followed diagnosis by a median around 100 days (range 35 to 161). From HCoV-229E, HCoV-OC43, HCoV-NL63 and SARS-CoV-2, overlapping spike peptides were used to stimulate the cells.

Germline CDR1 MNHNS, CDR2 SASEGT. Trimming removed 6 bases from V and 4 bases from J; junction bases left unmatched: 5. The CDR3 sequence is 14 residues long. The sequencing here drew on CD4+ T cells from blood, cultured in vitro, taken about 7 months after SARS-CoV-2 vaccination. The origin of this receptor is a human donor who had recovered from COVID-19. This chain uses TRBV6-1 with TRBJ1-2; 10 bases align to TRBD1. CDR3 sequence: CASRQGQGIYGYTF. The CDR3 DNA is TGTGCCAGCAGGCAGGGACAGGGGATCTATGGCTACACCTTC.